Following are 14 T cell receptor beta chains from one sample sequenced in a study of T cell repertoires in cytomegalovirus infection. TCRdb used MiXCR to reprocess the reads, holding one entry per CDR3 protein. Of approximately 990,000 distinct CDR3 sequences in the sample, less than 40% were seen once. Antigen specificity for these receptors is unknown. The material was cultured CD8+ T cells from PBMCs, obtained from culture after CMV antigen stimulation. The receptor set was obtained from a human donor in good health (CMV status not recorded). Some clones in this sample may be carry-over from other donors' samples.

In this sample, this clonotype turned up a few times. The CDR3 sequence is CAYMNTGELFF. The CDR3 coding sequence is TGTGCGTATATGAACACCGGGGAGCTGTTTTTT. V usage is TRBV7-2 and J usage is TRBJ2-2; D remains unclear. The CDR3 is made up of 11 amino acids. Germline V CDR1 and CDR2: SGHTA, FQGNSA.

This clonotype was observed a few times. The V call is TRBV15, the J call TRBJ2-7; D is ambiguous. Germline CDR1 and CDR2: LNHNV and YYDKDF (reference sequence). V was clipped by 0 bases and J by 3 bases, with 18 bases between them. The CDR3 covers 17 residues. The CDR3 DNA is TGTGCCACCAGCAGAGATAAAAATGGACGAGATCGCTACGAGCAGTACTTC. As protein: CATSRDKNGRDRYEQYF. The full variable domain, in which reference TRBV15 and TRBJ2-7 provide the parts outside the CDR3, is DAMVIQNPRYQVTQFGKPVTLSCSQTLNHNVMYWYQQKSSQAPKLLFHYYDKDFNNEADTPDNFQSRRPNTSFCFLDIRSPGLGDTAMYLCATSRDKNGRDRYEQYFGPGTRLTVT.

This chain links TRBV7-9 with TRBJ2-4, with D uncertain. The CDR3 runs to 15 residues. Trimming left V 2 bases short and J 5 bases short, with 13 bases between. Looked up from germline, CDR1 is SEHNR and CDR2 is FQNEAQ (reference sequence). The CDR3 loop reads CASSLSSGPENIQYF. The CDR3 DNA follows: TGTGCCAGCAGCTTAAGTTCCGGGCCGGAAAACATTCAGTACTTC.

This clonotype was counted only a few times. This chain joins TRBV4-1 and TRBJ2-3; weak D call: TRBD2 (6 bases). Deletions cut 3 bases from V and 4 bases from J, with 11 bases between. CDR1 and CDR2 from the germline V gene are MGHRA and YSYEKL. This CDR3 is 14 amino acids long. The CDR3 spells CASSQRGVADTQYF. Here the CDR3 DNA reads TGCGCCAGCAGCCAGCGCGGGGTAGCAGATACGCAGTATTTT.

The V gene is TRBV9, the J gene TRBJ1-2; 8 bases are a match to TRBD1. J was trimmed by 6 bases and V by 3 bases; bases with no gene match: 13. This CDR3 region has 16 residues. Germline lookup yields CDR1 SGDLS and CDR2 YYNGEE. This CDR3 is CASSAPRTGKVDGYTF. The CDR3 DNA sequence: TGTGCCAGCAGCGCCCCCCGGACAGGGAAGGTTGATGGCTACACCTTC.

As to this clonotype: Because the CDR3's place on the DNA is in doubt, the DNA is left out and the CDR3 is given as listed by TCRdb. The genes are TRBV6-5 and TRBJ2-1. The CDR3 region is 16 residues in length, termini included. In germline, CDR1 is MNHEY, CDR2 SVGAGI. The CDR3: CVSSSSILEHDNEQFF.

This clonotype was counted once. The J gene is TRBJ1-1, the V gene TRBV9; a weak D match, TRBD1 (6 bases). CDR1 is SGDLS and CDR2 is YYNGEE in the germline V gene. The CDR3 totals 16 residues. V lost 3 bases, J lost 0 bases, and 15 bases lay in between. CDR3: CASSDSSRDMNTEAFF. Written as DNA, the CDR3 is TGTGCCAGCAGCGACTCGTCCAGGGACATGAACACTGAAGCTTTCTTT.

This clonotype was found a few times. The gene calls are TRBV19 and TRBJ2-1; D gene ambiguous. Trimming stripped 3 bases from V and 8 bases from J, with 11 bases between. The CDR3 covers 13 residues. Germline V gene sequence: CDR1 LNHDA, CDR2 SQIVND (reference sequence). CDR3 coding DNA: TGTGCCAGTAGTATGAGGAGACTGGATGAGCAGTTCTTC. Its translation is CASSMRRLDEQFF.

The gene calls are TRBV27 and TRBJ2-3; D possibly corresponds to TRBD1 (5 bases). Germline lookup yields CDR1 MNHEY and CDR2 SMNVEV (reference sequence). Trimming took 6 bases from V and 2 from J, leaving 12 bases between them. The CDR3 runs to 14 residues. The CDR3 protein is CASSLDTYTDTQYF. CDR3 nucleotides: TGTGCCAGCAGCCTGGACACCTACACAGATACGCAGTATTTT.

V usage is TRBV19 and J usage is TRBJ1-1, with no clear D. V was shortened by 3 bases and J by 0 bases, with 8 bases between the two germline ends. The CDR3 totals 14 residues. Germline V lookup: CDR1 LNHDA, CDR2 SQIVND (reference sequence). CDR3 sequence (DNA): TGTGCCAGTAGTATCGCCGACATGAACACTGAAGCTTTCTTT. Translating it yields CASSIADMNTEAFF.

To note about this clonotype: This may come from a read error, since a much larger clone is one base off. This chain uses TRBV7-9 with TRBJ1-1; no clear D. This CDR3 comprises 13 residues. The germline gives CDR1 SEHNR, CDR2 FQNEAQ (reference sequence). In DNA form, the CDR3 reads TGTACCAGCAGCTTAGGGTCGCAGACTGAAGCTTTCTTT. It yields the protein CTSSLGSQTEAFF. Together with reference TRBV7-9 and TRBJ1-1, the CDR3 gives the full variable domain: DTGVSQNPRHKITKRGQNVTFRCDPISEHNRLYWYRQTLGQGPEFLTYFQNEAQLEKSRLLSDRFSAERPKGSFSTLEIQRTEQGDSAMYLCTSSLGSQTEAFFGQGTRLTVV.

On this clonotype itself: Relative to the germline gene, one junction end is altered; a read error may explain this. The rearrangement joins TRBV7-9 to TRBJ2-5, with TRBD1 matching 12 bases. Germline CDR1 reads SEHNR; CDR2 reads FQNEAQ (reference sequence). The CDR3 length is 15 residues. For the CDR3, the DNA is TGTGCCAACAGCTCCGGGACAGGGGGCGAAGAGACCCAGTACTTC. It translates to CANSSGTGGEETQYF.

This chain joins TRBV7-1 and TRBJ2-1, with D possibly being TRBD2 (6 bases). TRBV7-1 is labeled an ORF, and its function is uncertain. Between the trimmed V and J ends, which lost 3 bases and 8 bases, there was a span of 14 bases. This CDR3 comprises 14 residues. CDR3 sequence (DNA): TGTGCCAGCAGCTCCTGGGACTCAAGGGATGAGCAGTTCTTC. This gives the protein CASSSWDSRDEQFF.

This clonotype was seen only a few times. This rearrangement joins TRBV6-1 to TRBJ1-2; the match to TRBD1 covers 7 bases. The CDR3 is 15 residues long. Germline assignment: CDR1 MNHNS and CDR2 SASEGT. J lost 4 bases, V lost 2 bases, and 7 bases had no gene match. The CDR3 is CASSEFHRGGYGYTF. In DNA, the CDR3 is TGTGCCAGCAGTGAATTTCACAGGGGAGGCTATGGCTACACCTTC.